A selection of T cell receptor beta chains follows, all from one sample in a study of cytomegalovirus exposure and HLA in healthy donors. Only in-frame clones appear in the TCRdb table, and some are missing; sequencing was by immunoSEQ multiplex PCR. The sample lists roughly 180,000 clones, about three quarters occurring once. Source material: PBMCs. The receptor set was obtained from an older woman in good health and CMV-seropositive. CDR3s include the opening cysteine and the closing phenylalanine or tryptophan. A D gene is named only where the DNA matches it firmly. Some rows mark clone size as missing; the rest say once, few, many or name a class of expanded clone.

V	size	D	J	DNA	CDR3
TRBV27	NA	TRBD2	TRBJ2-2	TGTGCCAGCAGTTCTAGCGGGAGAGACACCGGGGAGCTGTTTTTT	CASSSSGRDTGELFF
TRBV7-2	once	TRBD2	TRBJ2-3	TGTGCCAGCAGCCCTGGGACTAGCGGGAGGCCGGTCGCAGATACGCAGTATTTT	CASSPGTSGRPVADTQYF
TRBV28	NA	NA	TRBJ2-1	TGTGCCAGCAGTTTATTTTATCGGGACAATGAGCAGTTCTTC	CASSLFYRDNEQFF
TRBV7-6	NA	NA	TRBJ2-3	TGTGCCAGCAGCTTAGGGGATACAGGAACAGATACGCAGTATTTT	CASSLGDTGTDTQYF
TRBV5-6	few	NA	TRBJ1-5	TGTGCCAGCAGCTTGACAGGGAGGGGATTCCTAAGCAATCAGCCCCAGCATTTT	CASSLTGRGFLSNQPQHF
TRBV25-1	NA	NA	TRBJ2-3	TGTGCCAGCAGTGCATCAGGGGTTAGCACAGATACGCAGTATTTT	CASSASGVSTDTQYF
TRBV18	NA	TRBD1	TRBJ2-3	TGTGCCAGCTCACCCAGACAGGGTTACACAGATACGCAGTATTTT	CASSPRQGYTDTQYF
TRBV28	NA	NA	TRBJ2-7	TGTGCCAGCAGTTTATTAGCGGTTTACGAGCAGTACTTC	CASSLLAVYEQYF
TRBV29-1	NA	NA	TRBJ2-2	TGCAGCGTGTCGGCAGGGCAGGACGGCGGGGAGCTGTTTTTT	CSVSAGQDGGELFF
TRBV6-5	once	NA	TRBJ2-7	TGTGCCAGCGATCAAGGTCAGGGCTACGAGCAGTACTTC	CASDQGQGYEQYF
TRBV19	NA	TRBD1	TRBJ1-3	TGTGCCAGTAGTACGAAACAGGGGAACTCTGGAAACACCATATATTTT	CASSTKQGNSGNTIYF
TRBV5-1	few	TRBD1	TRBJ2-7	TGCGCCAGCAGCTTGGCCTCGGGGACAGGGGCCTACGAGCAGTACTTC	CASSLASGTGAYEQYF
TRBV20-1	few	NA	TRBJ2-3	TGCAGTGCTCGCCTAACAGATACGCAGTATTTT	CSARLTDTQYF
TRBV7-2	few	TRBD1	TRBJ1-1	TGTGCCAGCAGCTCAACAGGGGGCGGAACTTTCTTT	CASSSTGGGTFF
TRBV4-1	once	NA	TRBJ2-5	TGCGCCAGCAGCCATCGGGCCCGGGGAGAGACCCAGTACTTC	CASSHRARGETQYF
TRBV5-4	NA	TRBD2	TRBJ2-1	TGTGCCAGCAGCCACGGGACTAGGGAAGGGTATGAGCAGTTCTTC	CASSHGTREGYEQFF
TRBV6-6	NA	NA	TRBJ1-1	TGTGCCAGCAGTTACCAGGGAACAGAAAGAGCTTTCTTT	CASSYQGTERAFF
TRBV30	NA	NA	TRBJ1-5	TGTGCCTGGAGTCCTAATAATCAGCCCCAGCATTTT	CAWSPNNQPQHF
TRBV6-1	NA	NA	TRBJ1-5	TGTGCCAGCAGTGAGGAGCCGACCCAGCATTTT	CASSEEPTQHF
TRBV7-8	NA	TRBD1	TRBJ1-5	TGTGCCAGCAGCTTAAAGGGGGACAGTAGCAATCAGCCCCAGCATTTT	CASSLKGDSSNQPQHF
TRBV18	NA	NA	TRBJ1-6	TGTGCCAGCTCACCAGAGGGACAAGGAAATTCACCCCTCCACTTT	CASSPEGQGNSPLHF
TRBV18	few	TRBD1	TRBJ2-5	TGTGCCAGCTCACCACGACAGGGGATAGAGACCCAGTACTTC	CASSPRQGIETQYF
TRBV10-3	NA	TRBD1	TRBJ2-6	TGTGCCATCAGTGAGCCGACAGGGATCGGGGCCAACGTCCTGACTTTC	CAISEPTGIGANVLTF
TRBV28	medium-sized	NA	TRBJ2-5	TGTGCCAGTAATTTGGGCAGAGAGACCCAGTACTTC	CASNLGRETQYF
TRBV30	NA	NA	TRBJ2-1	TGTGCCTGGAGTGGACAGCCCAACAATGAGCAGTTCTTC	CAWSGQPNNEQFF
TRBV19	NA	TRBD1	TRBJ2-1	TGTGCCAGTAGCATACCATCCGGGTCCATATTCGGGACAGGGTACAATGAGCAGTTCTTC	CASSIPSGSIFGTGYNEQFF
TRBV11-1	many	TRBD2	TRBJ2-5	TGTGCCAGCAGCTTAGTCACTAGCGGGAGAGAGACCCAGTACTTC	CASSLVTSGRETQYF
TRBV5-1	NA	TRBD1	TRBJ2-5	TGCGCCAGCAGCTTGGGGACAGGAACGGAAGAGACCCAGTACTTC	CASSLGTGTEETQYF
TRBV7-9	NA	TRBD1	TRBJ2-7	TGTGCCAGCAGCAAGGGGACAGGGGACGAGCAGTACTTC	CASSKGTGDEQYF
TRBV27	NA	NA	TRBJ2-3	TGTGCCAGCGGATACAGGGGAGGAACAGATACGCAGTATTTT	CASGYRGGTDTQYF
TRBV9	NA	NA	TRBJ2-3	TGTGCCAGCAGCGCCTCAGACAGACTCACAGATACGCAGTATTTT	CASSASDRLTDTQYF
TRBV9	NA	TRBD2	TRBJ2-1	TGTGCCAGCAGCCTGCTAGCGGGTTTATACAATGAGCAGTTCTTC	CASSLLAGLYNEQFF
TRBV29-1	NA	NA	TRBJ1-1	TGCAGCGTTGCGAGCCGAATGAACACTGAAGCTTTCTTT	CSVASRMNTEAFF
TRBV11-3	NA	TRBD2	TRBJ2-1	TGTGCCAGCAGCTTATTAGCGGGAGTTGGCAATGAGCAGTTCTTC	CASSLLAGVGNEQFF
TRBV2	NA	TRBD1	TRBJ2-4	TGTGCCAGCAGAACCGGGACAGATGAAAACATTCAGTACTTC	CASRTGTDENIQYF
TRBV5-1	NA	NA	TRBJ2-1	TGCGCCAGCAGAGAGTACAATGAGCAGTTCTTC	CASREYNEQFF
TRBV25-1	NA	TRBD2	TRBJ2-3	TGTGCCAGCAGTGAATTCGGGACTAGCGGCGCAGGGCAGTATTTT	CASSEFGTSGAGQYF
TRBV25-1	NA	TRBD2	TRBJ2-5	TGTGCCAGCAGTCCACGGGAGGGGACAGAGACCCAGTACTTC	CASSPREGTETQYF
TRBV7-9	once	NA	TRBJ1-6	TGTGCCAGCAGCTTTCTTTCGGGGGATTCACCCCTCCACTTT	CASSFLSGDSPLHF
TRBV7-2	NA	TRBD1	TRBJ1-1	TGTGCCAGCAGCAAGAGACAGGGGGGATACACTGAAGCTTTCTTT	CASSKRQGGYTEAFF
TRBV2	once	NA	TRBJ2-7	TGTGCCAGCAGTGATAGCCAGGGTGGTAAGCAGTACTTC	CASSDSQGGKQYF
TRBV30	NA	NA	TRBJ2-1	TGTGCCTGGAGTGTACAATATGTTGAGCAGTTCTTC	CAWSVQYVEQFF
TRBV19	NA	NA	TRBJ2-7	TGTGCCAGTAGTATAGACCCCGCGAGCTCCTACGAGCAGTACTTC	CASSIDPASSYEQYF
TRBV18	NA	NA	TRBJ1-4	TGTGCCAGCTCTCCGCTGGAGGCAACTAATGAAAAACTGTTTTTT	CASSPLEATNEKLFF
TRBV19	NA	NA	TRBJ1-6	TGTGCCAGCAACAACAGGGAAATCTCCTATAATTCACCCCTCCACTTT	CASNNREISYNSPLHF
TRBV1	NA	NA	TRBJ2-2	TGCACCAGCAGCCAAGGGGTGGAAAGGCCTAGCGGGAGGGCGAACACCGGGGAGCTGTTTTTT	CTSSQGVERPSGRANTGELFF
TRBV5-1	NA	NA	TRBJ1-4	TGCGCCAGTTCCCGCGGGGGGACTAATGAAAAACTGTTTTTT	CASSRGGTNEKLFF
TRBV30	NA	NA	TRBJ1-6	TGTGCCTGGAGCCCTAGGAATAATTCACCCCTCCACTTT	CAWSPRNNSPLHF
TRBV15	NA	NA	TRBJ1-4	TGTGCCACCAGCAGAGGAGTTAATGAAAAACTGTTTTTT	CATSRGVNEKLFF
TRBV20-1	NA	NA	TRBJ2-7	TGCAGTGCAAAGCTTCCCTACGAGCAGTACTTC	CSAKLPYEQYF
TRBV19	NA	TRBD2	TRBJ2-5	TGTGCCAGTAGTATCGGGGGGGGCCAAGAGACCCAGTACTTC	CASSIGGGQETQYF
TRBV7-2	NA	NA	TRBJ2-5	TGTGCCAGCAGCTTAGATCCTTTGGCGGGCATACAAGAGACCCAGTACTTC	CASSLDPLAGIQETQYF
TRBV19	once	NA	TRBJ2-4	TGTGCCAGTAGTATGGAGGCAGGCATAAAAAACATTCAGTACTTC	CASSMEAGIKNIQYF